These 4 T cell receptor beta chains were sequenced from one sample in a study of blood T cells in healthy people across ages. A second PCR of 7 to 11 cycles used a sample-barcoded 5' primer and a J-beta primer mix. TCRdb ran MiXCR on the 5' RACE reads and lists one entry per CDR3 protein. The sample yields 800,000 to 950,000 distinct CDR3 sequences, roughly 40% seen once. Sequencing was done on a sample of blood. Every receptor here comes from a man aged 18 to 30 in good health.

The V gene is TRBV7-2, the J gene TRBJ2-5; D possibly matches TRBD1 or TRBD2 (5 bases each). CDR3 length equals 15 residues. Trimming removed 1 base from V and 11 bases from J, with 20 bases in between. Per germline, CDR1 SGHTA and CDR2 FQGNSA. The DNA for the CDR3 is TGTGCCAGCAGCTTAGGGGGGATACAGAACAATGAGCAGTACTTC. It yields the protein CASSLGGIQNNEQYF.

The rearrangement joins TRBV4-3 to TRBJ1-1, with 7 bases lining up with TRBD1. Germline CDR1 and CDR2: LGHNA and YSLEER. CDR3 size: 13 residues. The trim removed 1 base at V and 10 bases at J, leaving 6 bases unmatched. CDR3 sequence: CASSQVQGTVAFF. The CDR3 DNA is TGCGCCAGCAGCCAAGTACAGGGGACGGTAGCTTTCTTT.

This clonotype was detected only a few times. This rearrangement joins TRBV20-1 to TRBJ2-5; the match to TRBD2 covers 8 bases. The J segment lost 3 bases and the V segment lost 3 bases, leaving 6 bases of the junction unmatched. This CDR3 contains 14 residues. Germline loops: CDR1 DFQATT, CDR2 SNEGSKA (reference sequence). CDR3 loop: CSASSGLDKETQYF. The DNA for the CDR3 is TGCAGTGCTAGCTCGGGACTAGATAAAGAGACCCAGTACTTC.

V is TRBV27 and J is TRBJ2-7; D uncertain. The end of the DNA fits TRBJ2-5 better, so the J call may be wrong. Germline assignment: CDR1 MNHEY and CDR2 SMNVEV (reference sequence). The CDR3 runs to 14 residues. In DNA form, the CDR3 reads TGTGCCAGCAGTTTATGGACCAACGGGGAGACCCAGTACTTC. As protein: CASSLWTNGETQYF.